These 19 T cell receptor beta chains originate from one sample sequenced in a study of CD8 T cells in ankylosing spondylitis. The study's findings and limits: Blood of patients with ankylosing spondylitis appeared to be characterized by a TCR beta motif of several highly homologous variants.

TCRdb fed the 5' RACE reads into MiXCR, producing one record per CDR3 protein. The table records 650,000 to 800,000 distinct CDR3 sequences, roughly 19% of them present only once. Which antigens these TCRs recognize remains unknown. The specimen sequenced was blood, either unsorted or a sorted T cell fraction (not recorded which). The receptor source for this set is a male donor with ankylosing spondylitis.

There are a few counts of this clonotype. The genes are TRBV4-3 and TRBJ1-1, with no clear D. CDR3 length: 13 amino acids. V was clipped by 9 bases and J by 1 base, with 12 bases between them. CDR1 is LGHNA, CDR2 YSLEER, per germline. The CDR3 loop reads CASQFTTNTEAFF. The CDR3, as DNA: TGCGCCAGTCAGTTTACAACGAACACTGAAGCTTTCTTT.

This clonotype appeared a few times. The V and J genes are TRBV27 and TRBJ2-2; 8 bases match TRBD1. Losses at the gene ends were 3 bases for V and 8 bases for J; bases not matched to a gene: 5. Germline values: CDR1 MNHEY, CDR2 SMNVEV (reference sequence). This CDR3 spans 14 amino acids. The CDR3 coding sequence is TGTGCCAGCAGTTTCCGCGGGGACAGGGGGGAGCTGTTTTTT. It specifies CASSFRGDRGELFF.

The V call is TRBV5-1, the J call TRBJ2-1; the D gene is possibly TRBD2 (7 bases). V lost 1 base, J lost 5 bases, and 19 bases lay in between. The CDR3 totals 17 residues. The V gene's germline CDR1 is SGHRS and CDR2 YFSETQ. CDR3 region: CASSLLGGGPWDNEQFF. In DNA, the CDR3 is TGCGCCAGCAGCTTGTTAGGGGGAGGGCCGTGGGACAATGAGCAGTTCTTC.

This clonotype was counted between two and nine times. The CDR3 here is CSARSGVPGELFF. The CDR3 DNA reads TGCAGTGCTAGATCCGGTGTTCCCGGGGAGCTGTTTTTT. The chain has TRBV20-1 and TRBJ2-2; D is unclear. In germline, CDR1 is DFQATT, CDR2 SNEGSKA (reference sequence). This CDR3 is built from 13 residues. Trimming pared 2 bases from V and 6 bases from J, leaving 10 bases between.

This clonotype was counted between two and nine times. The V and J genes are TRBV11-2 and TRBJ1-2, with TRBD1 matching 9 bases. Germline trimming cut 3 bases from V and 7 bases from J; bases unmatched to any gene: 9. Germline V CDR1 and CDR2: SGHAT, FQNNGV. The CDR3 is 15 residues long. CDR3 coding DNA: TGTGCCAGCAGCTTGGACAGGGGCGGGCTGACTGGCTACACCTTC. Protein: CASSLDRGGLTGYTF.

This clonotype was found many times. CDR3 bases: TGCAGCGCCCTACCTCAGGTTGACTATGGCTACACCTTC. It specifies CSALPQVDYGYTF. This chain uses TRBV29-1 with TRBJ1-2; D not certain. V lost 7 bases and J 3 bases, leaving 15 bases between the germline ends. Germline assignment: CDR1 SQVTM and CDR2 ANQGSEA. This CDR3 spans 13 amino acids.

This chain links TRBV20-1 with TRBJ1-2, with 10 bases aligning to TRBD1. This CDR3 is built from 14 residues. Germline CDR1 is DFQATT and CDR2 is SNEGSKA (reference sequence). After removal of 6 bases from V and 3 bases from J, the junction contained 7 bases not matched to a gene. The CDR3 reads CSAPDRGSYYGYTF. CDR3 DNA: TGCAGTGCCCCGGACAGGGGGAGTTACTATGGCTACACCTTC.

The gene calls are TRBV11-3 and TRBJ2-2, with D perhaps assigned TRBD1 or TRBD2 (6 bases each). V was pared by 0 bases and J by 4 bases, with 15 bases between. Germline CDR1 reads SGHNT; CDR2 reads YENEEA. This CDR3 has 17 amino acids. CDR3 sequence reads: CASSLDALGGTTGELFF. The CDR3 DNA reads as TGTGCCAGCAGCTTAGACGCCCTAGGGGGGACCACCGGGGAGCTGTTTTTT.

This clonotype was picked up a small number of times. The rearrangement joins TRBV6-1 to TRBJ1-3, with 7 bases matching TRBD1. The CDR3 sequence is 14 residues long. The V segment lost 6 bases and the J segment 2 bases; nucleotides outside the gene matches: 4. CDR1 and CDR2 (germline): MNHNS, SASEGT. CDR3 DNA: TGTGCCAGCAGGCTACAGGGGACTGGAAACACCATATATTTT. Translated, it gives CASRLQGTGNTIYF.

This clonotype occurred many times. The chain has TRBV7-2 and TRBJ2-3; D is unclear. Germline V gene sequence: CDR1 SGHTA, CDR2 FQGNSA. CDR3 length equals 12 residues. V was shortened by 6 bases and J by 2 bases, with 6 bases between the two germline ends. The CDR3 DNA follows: TGTGCCAGCAGTTCCTACACAGATACGCAGTATTTT. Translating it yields CASSSYTDTQYF.

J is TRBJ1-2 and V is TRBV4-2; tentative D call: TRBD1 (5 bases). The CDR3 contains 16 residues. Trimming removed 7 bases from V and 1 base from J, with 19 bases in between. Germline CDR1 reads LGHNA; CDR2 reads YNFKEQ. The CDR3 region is CASNPRGDSVNYGYTF. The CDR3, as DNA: TGTGCCAGCAACCCACGGGGTGACAGCGTTAACTATGGCTACACCTTC.

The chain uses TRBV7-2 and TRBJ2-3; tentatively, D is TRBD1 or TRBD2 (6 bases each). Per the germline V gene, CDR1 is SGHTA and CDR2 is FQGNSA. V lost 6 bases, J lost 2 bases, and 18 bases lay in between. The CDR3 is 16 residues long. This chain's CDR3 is CASRWGAEAPTDTQYF. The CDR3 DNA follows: TGTGCCAGCAGGTGGGGGGCCGAGGCGCCCACAGATACGCAGTATTTT.

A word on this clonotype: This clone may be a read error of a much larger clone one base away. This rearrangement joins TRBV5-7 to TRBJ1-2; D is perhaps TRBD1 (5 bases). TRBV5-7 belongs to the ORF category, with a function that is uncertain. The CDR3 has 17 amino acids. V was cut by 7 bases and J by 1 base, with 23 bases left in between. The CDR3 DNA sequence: TGTGCCAGCGGCCCCCGGACACTTCTATTGAGTAACTATGGCTACACCTTC. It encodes CASGPRTLLLSNYGYTF.

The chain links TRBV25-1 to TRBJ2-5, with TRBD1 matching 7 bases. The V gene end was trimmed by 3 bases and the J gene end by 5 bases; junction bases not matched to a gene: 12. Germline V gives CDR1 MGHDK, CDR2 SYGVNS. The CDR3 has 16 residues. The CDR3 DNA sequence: TGTGCCAGCAGTGACTGGGGGAGACAGGGTCGCGAGACCCAGTACTTC. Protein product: CASSDWGRQGRETQYF.

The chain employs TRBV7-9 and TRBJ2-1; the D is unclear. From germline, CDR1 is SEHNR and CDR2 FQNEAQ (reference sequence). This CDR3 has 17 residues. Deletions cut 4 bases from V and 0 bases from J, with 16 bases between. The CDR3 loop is CASSSRKTPSSYNEQFF. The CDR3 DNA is TGTGCCAGCAGCTCAAGAAAGACGCCTAGCTCCTACAATGAGCAGTTCTTC.

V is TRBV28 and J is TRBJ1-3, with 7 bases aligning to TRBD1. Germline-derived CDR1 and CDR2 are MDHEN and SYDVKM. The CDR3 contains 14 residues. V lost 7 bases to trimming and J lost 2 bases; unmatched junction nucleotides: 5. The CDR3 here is CASTSGTAGNTIYF. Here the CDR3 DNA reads TGTGCCAGCACCTCAGGGACAGCTGGAAACACCATATATTTT.

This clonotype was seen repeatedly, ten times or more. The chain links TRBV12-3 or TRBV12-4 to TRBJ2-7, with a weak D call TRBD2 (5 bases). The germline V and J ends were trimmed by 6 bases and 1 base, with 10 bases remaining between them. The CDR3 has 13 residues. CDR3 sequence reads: CASRIRGSYEQYF. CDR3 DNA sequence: TGTGCCAGCAGAATACGGGGATCCTACGAGCAGTACTTC.

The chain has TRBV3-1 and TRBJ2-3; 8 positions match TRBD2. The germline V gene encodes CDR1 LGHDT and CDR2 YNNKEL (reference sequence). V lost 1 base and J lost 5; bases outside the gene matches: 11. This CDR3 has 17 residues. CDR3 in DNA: TGTGCCAGCAGCCAAGCCCCGCCCGGCGCGGGGGGAGATACGCAGTATTTT. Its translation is CASSQAPPGAGGDTQYF.

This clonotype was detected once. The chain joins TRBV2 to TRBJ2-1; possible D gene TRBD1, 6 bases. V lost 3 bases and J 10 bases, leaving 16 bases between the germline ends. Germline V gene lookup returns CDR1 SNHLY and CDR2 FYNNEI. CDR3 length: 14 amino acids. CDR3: CASSDFVGAGEQFF. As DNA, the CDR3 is TGTGCCAGCAGTGACTTTGTGGGGGCTGGAGAGCAGTTCTTC.